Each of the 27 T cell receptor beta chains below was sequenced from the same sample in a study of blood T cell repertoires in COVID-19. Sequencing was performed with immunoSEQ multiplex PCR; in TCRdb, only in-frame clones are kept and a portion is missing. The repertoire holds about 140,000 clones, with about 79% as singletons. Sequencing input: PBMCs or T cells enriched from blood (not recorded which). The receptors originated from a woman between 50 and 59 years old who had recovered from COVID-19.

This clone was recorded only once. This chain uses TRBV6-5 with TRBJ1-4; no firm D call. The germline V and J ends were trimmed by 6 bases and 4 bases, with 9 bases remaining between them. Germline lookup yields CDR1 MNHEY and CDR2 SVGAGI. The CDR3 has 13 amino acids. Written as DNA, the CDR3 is TGTGCCAGCAGACGGCGGCTTAATGAAAAACTGTTTTTT. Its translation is CASRRRLNEKLFF.

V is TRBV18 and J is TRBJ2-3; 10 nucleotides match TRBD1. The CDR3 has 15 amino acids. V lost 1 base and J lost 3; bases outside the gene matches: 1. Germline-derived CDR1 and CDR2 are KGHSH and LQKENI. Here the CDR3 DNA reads TGTGCCAGCTCACCACGGACAGGGGGGACAGATACGCAGTATTTT. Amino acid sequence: CASSPRTGGTDTQYF.

DNA for the CDR3: TGTGCCAGCAGCTTAGACGGCAGGGTAAACTATGGCTACACCTTC. Amino acids: CASSLDGRVNYGYTF. The chain employs TRBV7-9 and TRBJ1-2; tentative D call: TRBD1 (5 bases). V shed 1 base and J shed 2 bases, with 11 bases lying between them. Germline values: CDR1 SEHNR, CDR2 FQNEAQ (reference sequence). The CDR3 has 15 amino acids.

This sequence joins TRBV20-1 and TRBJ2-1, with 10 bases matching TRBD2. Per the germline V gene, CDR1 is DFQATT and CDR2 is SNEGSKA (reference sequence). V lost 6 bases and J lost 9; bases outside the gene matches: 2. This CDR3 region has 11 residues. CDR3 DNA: TGCAGTGCAGCGGGGGGGGCTGAGCAGTTCTTC. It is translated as CSAAGGAEQFF.

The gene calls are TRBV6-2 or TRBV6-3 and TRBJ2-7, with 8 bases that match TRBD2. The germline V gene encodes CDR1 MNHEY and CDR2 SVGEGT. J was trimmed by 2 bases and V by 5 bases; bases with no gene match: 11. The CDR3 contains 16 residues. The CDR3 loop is CASSHRGLGGPYEQYF. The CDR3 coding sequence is TGTGCCAGCAGTCACCGGGGACTAGGAGGACCCTACGAGCAGTACTTC.

The CDR3 DNA reads as TGTGCCAGTAGCCTTATAGTTCGGACTAGGAGTCTCGATACGCAGTATTTT. The encoded protein is CASSLIVRTRSLDTQYF. The V call is TRBV19, the J call TRBJ2-3; 7 bases map to TRBD2. The length of the CDR3 is 17 residues. Germline loops: CDR1 LNHDA, CDR2 SQIVND (reference sequence). The J segment lost 6 bases and the V segment lost 6 bases, leaving 18 bases of the junction unmatched.

The CDR3, as DNA: TGTGCCAGCAGTCTTTACTTCTACGAGCAGTACTTC. It encodes CASSLYFYEQYF. This chain connects TRBV28 to TRBJ2-7; D uncertain. V was shortened by 5 bases and J by 3 bases, with 8 bases between the two germline ends. Germline CDR1 and CDR2: MDHEN and SYDVKM. This CDR3 contains 12 residues. The full variable domain, in which reference TRBV28 and TRBJ2-7 provide the parts outside the CDR3, is DVKVTQSSRYLVKRTGEKVFLECVQDMDHENMFWYRQDPGLGLRLIYFSYDVKMKEKGDIPEGYSVSREKKERFSLILESASTNQTSMYLCASSLYFYEQYFGPGTRLTVT.

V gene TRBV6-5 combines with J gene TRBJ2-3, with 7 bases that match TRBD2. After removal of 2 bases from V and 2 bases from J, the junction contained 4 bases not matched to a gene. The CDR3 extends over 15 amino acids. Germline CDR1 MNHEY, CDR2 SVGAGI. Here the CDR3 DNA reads TGTGCCAGCAGTTACCAGCGGGGAAACACAGATACGCAGTATTTT. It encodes CASSYQRGNTDTQYF.

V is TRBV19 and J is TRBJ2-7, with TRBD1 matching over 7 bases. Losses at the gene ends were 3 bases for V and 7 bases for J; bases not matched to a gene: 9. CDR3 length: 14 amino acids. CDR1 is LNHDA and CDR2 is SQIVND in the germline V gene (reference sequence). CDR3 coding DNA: TGTGCCAGTAGTATCTCGGGACAGCGTCAGGAGCAGTACTTC. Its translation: CASSISGQRQEQYF.

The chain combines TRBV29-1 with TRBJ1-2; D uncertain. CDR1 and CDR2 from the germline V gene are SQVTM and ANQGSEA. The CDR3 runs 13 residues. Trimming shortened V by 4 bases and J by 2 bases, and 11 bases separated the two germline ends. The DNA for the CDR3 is TGCAGCGTTGGCCCAACAGTGAACTATGGCTACACCTTC. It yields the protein CSVGPTVNYGYTF.

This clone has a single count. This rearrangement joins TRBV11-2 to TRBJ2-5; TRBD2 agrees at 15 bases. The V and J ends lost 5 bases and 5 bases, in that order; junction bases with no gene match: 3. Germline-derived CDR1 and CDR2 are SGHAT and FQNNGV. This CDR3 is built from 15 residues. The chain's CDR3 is CASSGTSGRRETQYF. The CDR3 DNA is TGTGCCAGCAGCGGGACTAGCGGGAGGAGGGAGACCCAGTACTTC.

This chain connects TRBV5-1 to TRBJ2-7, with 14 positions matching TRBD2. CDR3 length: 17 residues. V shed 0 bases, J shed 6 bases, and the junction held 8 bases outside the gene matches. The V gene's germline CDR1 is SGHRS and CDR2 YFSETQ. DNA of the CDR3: TGCGCCAGCAGCTTGGGGGCAGGGACTAGCGGGAGTGTCGAGCAGTACTTC. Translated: CASSLGAGTSGSVEQYF.

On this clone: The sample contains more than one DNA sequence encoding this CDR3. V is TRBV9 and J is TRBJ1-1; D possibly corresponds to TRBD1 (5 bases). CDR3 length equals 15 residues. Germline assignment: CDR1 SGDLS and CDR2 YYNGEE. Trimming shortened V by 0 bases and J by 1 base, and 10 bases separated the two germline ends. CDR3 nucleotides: TGTGCCAGCAGCGTAGCCCCCGGGGGGAACACTGAAGCTTTCTTT. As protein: CASSVAPGGNTEAFF.

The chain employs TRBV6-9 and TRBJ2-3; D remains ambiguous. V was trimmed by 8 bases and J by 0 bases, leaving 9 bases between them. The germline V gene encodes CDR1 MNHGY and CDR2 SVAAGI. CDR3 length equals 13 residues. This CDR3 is CASRFGSTDTQYF. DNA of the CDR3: TGTGCCAGCCGTTTCGGGAGCACAGATACGCAGTATTTT.

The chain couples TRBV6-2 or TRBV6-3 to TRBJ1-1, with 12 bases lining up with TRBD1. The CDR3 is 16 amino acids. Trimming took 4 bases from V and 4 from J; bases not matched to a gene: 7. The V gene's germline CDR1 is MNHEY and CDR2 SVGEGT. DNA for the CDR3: TGTGCCAGCAGTTCACACCGGGACAGGGGGCCCACTGAAGCTTTCTTT. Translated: CASSSHRDRGPTEAFF.

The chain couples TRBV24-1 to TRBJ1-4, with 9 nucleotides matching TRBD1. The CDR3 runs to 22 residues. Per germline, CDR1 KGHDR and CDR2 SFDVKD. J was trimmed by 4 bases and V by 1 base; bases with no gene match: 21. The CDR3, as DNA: TGTGCCACCAGTGATTTTGGTCCATCCGGACAGGGGCGCTGGAACTTTAATGAAAAACTGTTTTTT. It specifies CATSDFGPSGQGRWNFNEKLFF.

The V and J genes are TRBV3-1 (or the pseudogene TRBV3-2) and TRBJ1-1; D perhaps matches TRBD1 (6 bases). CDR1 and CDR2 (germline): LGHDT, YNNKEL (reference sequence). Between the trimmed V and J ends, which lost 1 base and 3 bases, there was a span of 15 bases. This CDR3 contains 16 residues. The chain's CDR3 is CASSQANRDWDTEAFF. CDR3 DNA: TGTGCCAGCAGCCAAGCTAACAGGGATTGGGACACTGAAGCTTTCTTT.

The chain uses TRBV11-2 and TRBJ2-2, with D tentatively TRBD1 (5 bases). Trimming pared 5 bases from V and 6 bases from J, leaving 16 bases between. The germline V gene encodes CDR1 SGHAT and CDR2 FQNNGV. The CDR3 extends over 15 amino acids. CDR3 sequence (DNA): TGTGCCAGCAGCGGATTAAGGGCAGGGCCCGGGGAGCTGTTTTTT. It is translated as CASSGLRAGPGELFF.

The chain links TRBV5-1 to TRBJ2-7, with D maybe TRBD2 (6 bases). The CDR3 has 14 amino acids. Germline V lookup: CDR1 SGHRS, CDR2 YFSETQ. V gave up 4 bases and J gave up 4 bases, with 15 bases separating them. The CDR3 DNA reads TGCGCCAGCAGCCTAGGGACGGAGGGTTACGAGCAGTACTTC. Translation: CASSLGTEGYEQYF.

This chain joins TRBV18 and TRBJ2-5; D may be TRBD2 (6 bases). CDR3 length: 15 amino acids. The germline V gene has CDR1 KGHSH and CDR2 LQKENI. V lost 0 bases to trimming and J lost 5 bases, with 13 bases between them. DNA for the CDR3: TGTGCCAGCTCACCACCTCTATCGGGGGTCGAGACCCAGTACTTC. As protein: CASSPPLSGVETQYF. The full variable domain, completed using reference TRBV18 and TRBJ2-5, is NAGVMQNPRHLVRRRGQEARLRCSPMKGHSHVYWYRQLPEEGLKFMVYLQKENIIDESGMPKERFSAEFPKEGPSILRIQQVVRGDSAAYFCASSPPLSGVETQYFGPGTRLLVL.

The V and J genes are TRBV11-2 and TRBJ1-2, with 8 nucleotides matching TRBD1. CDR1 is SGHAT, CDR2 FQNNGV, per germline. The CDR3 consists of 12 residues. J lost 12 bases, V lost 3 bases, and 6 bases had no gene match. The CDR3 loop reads CASSLARGRDTF. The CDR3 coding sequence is TGTGCCAGCAGCTTGGCCAGGGGGCGAGACACCTTC.

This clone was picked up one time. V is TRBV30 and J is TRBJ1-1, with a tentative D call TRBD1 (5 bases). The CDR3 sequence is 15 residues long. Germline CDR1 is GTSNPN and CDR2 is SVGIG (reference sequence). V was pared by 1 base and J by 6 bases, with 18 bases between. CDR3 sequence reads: CAWSEDRQGRAEAFF. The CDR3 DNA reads TGTGCCTGGAGTGAAGACCGGCAGGGCCGTGCTGAAGCTTTCTTT.

The CDR3 DNA sequence: TGTGCCAGCAGCTCTGGACAGGGGGGGAACACTGAAGCTTTCTTT. It is translated as CASSSGQGGNTEAFF. The J gene is TRBJ1-1, the V gene TRBV13, with 10 bases lining up with TRBD1. Germline loops: CDR1 PRHDT, CDR2 FYEKMQ (reference sequence). This CDR3 contains 15 residues. The J segment lost 1 base and the V segment lost 4 bases, leaving 3 bases of the junction unmatched.

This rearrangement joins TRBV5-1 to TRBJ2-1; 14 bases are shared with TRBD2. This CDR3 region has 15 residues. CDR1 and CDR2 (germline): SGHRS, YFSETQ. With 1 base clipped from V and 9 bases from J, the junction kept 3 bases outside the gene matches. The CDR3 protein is CASSLTTSGRVEQFF. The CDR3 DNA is TGCGCCAGCAGCTTGACGACTAGCGGGAGGGTTGAGCAGTTCTTC.

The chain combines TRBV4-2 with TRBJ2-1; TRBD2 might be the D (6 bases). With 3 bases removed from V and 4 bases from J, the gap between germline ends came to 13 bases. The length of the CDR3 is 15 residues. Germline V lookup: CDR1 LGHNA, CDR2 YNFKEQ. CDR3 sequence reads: CASSQEGPSYNEQFF. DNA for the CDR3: TGTGCCAGCAGCCAGGAGGGGCCGTCTTACAATGAGCAGTTCTTC.

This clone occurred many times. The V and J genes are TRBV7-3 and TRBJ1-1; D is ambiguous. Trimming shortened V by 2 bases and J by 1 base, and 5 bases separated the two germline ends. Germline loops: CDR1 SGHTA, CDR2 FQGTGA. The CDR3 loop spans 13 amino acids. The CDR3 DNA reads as TGTGCCAGCAGCTTACTCGGGAACACTGAAGCTTTCTTT. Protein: CASSLLGNTEAFF.

The CDR3 nucleotides read TGTGCCAGCAGTCCCGGACAGGGGAAGGCTGGAAACACCATATATTTT. This codes for CASSPGQGKAGNTIYF. This chain uses TRBV6-2 or TRBV6-3 with TRBJ1-3, with 9 bases aligning to TRBD1. This CDR3 contains 16 residues. Germline loops: CDR1 MNHEY, CDR2 SVGEGT. V dropped 5 bases and J dropped 2; count of bases not matched to a gene: 7.